The sequence of this TCR beta chain was determined in a study of CD8+ T cells in alopecia areata. Study findings and constraints: Normal skin contains resident alphabeta T cells, and these are also sequenced in scalp samples.

This CDR3 contains 13 residues. V was pared by 8 bases and J by 1 base, with 11 bases between. The V gene's germline CDR1 is MNHEY and CDR2 SMNVEV (reference sequence). Concerning this clone itself: No antigen is known for it.

Sequencing relied on a cDNA template that was reverse transcribed from extracted RNA. Generated by immunoSEQ multiplex PCR, the TCRdb table keeps only in-frame clones and is missing some. The sample contains some 31,000 clones, more than 60% of which appear only once. The investigators collected lesional scalp punch biopsies and peripheral blood from alopecia areata patients. The chain joins TRBV27 to TRBJ1-1, with D tentatively TRBD1 (6 bases). This TCR derives from a human donor with alopecia areata. The sequencing sample was made of NKG2D-low CD8+ T cells sorted from blood. CDR3 DNA sequence: TGTGCCAGCTTAGGGGGGTGGAACACTGAAGCTTTCTTT. This codes for CASLGGWNTEAFF.